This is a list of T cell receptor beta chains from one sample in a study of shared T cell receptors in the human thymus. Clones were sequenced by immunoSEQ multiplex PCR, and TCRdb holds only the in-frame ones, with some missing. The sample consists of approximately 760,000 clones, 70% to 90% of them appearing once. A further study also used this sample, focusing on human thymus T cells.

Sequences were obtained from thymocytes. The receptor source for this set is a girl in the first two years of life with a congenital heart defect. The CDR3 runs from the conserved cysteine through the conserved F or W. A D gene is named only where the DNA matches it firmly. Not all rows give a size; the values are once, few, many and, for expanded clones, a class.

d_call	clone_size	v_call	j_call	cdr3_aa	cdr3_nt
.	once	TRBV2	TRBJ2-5	CASSETGLSETQYF	TGTGCCAGCAGCGAAACAGGGTTGAGCGAGACCCAGTACTTC
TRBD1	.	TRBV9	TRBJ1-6	CASSADRVGSPLHF	TGTGCCAGCAGCGCGGACAGGGTAGGTTCACCCCTCCACTTT
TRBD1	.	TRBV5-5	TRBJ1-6	CASSFDPGQGNSPLHF	TGTGCCAGCAGCTTTGACCCGGGACAGGGAAATTCACCCCTCCACTTT
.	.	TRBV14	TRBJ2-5	CASSQGVRSPPEYF	TGTGCCAGCAGCCAAGGCGTCAGGTCCCCCCCCGAGTACTTC
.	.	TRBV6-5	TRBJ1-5	CASGLDGNQPQHF	TGTGCCAGCGGCCTAGACGGGAATCAGCCCCAGCATTTT
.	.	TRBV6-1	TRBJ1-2	CASSEARRNYGYTF	TGTGCCAGCAGTGAAGCGCGAAGAAACTATGGCTACACCTTC
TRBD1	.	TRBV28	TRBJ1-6	CASSLPGALRGQGARISPLHF	TGTGCCAGCAGTTTACCCGGCGCCCTAAGGGGACAGGGGGCGCGTATTTCACCCCTCCACTTT
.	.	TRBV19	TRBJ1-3	CASSIVPSGPGNTIYF	TGTGCCAGTAGTATAGTCCCCAGTGGTCCTGGAAACACCATATATTTT
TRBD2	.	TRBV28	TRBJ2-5	CASSPAGGETQETQYF	TGTGCCAGCAGTCCAGCTGGGGGGGAGACACAAGAGACCCAGTACTTC
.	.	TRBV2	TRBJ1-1	CASSEEETEPEAFF	TGTGCCAGCAGTGAAGAAGAGACAGAGCCTGAAGCTTTCTTT
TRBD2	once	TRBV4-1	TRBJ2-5	CASSPGLAGGLWETQYF	TGCGCCAGCAGTCCCGGACTAGCGGGGGGCCTCTGGGAGACCCAGTACTTC
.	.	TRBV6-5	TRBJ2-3	CASSGTPHGDTQYF	TGTGCCAGCAGCGGGACACCCCATGGAGATACGCAGTATTTT
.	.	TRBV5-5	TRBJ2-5	CASSLSGGRETQYF	TGTGCCAGCAGCTTATCCGGGGGAAGGGAGACCCAGTACTTC
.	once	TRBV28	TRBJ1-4	CASSWGGFEKLFF	TGTGCCAGCAGTTGGGGGGGATTCGAAAAACTGTTTTTT